The 21 T cell receptor beta chains given below trace back to one sample, sequenced in a study of a mutant IDH1 vaccine in newly diagnosed glioma (dated by TCRdb to the early 2020s). These receptors are not linked to any known antigen. The sample's time point label is to be understood as: week 47, end of study. Each vaccine dose, consisting of 300 ug of a 20-mer mutant IDH1 peptide in Montanide, was administered subcutaneously with topical imiquimod. Libraries were constructed by the immunoSEQ multiplex PCR assay. TCRdb retrieved this table from immuneACCESS and kept in-frame rearrangements only. Not all clones are present; in checked studies, unresolved V genes account for under half, and no reason is known for the remainder. The sample records about 24,000 clones, 82% of which are singletons. Clones ranked in the top ten supply under 4% of the sample. The sample in question was PBMCs, obtained from a glioma patient whose treatment included an IDH1 peptide vaccine. These receptors were collected from a man in his forties or fifties with glioma. Some clones in this sample may be carry-over from other donors' samples.

The CDR3 DNA is TGTGCCAGCAGCTTGGAGCAGAAGGAAAAACTGTTTTTT. The encoded protein is CASSLEQKEKLFF. This chain connects TRBV5-4 to TRBJ1-4; no definite D call. Trimming removed 0 bases at V and 8 bases at J, with 8 bases between. The CDR3 loop spans 13 amino acids. Germline V gives CDR1 SGHNT, CDR2 YYREEE (reference sequence).

This chain connects TRBV6-5 to TRBJ2-3; D is uncertain. V was trimmed by 2 bases and J by 2 bases, leaving 8 bases between them. Germline V lookup: CDR1 MNHEY, CDR2 SVGAGI. The CDR3 is 14 residues long. DNA of the CDR3: TGTGCCAGCAGTTACGAACCCGACACAGATACGCAGTATTTT. Translated, it gives CASSYEPDTDTQYF.

This clone was seen a few times. The genes are TRBV4-2 and TRBJ1-1; D might be TRBD1 (6 bases). The CDR3 is made up of 15 amino acids. The germline CDR1 and CDR2 sequences are LGHNA and YNFKEQ. Trimming removed 3 bases at V and 4 bases at J, with 15 bases between. CDR3 residues: CASSHLDRRGTEAFF. The CDR3 DNA reads as TGTGCCAGCAGCCACCTAGACAGGAGGGGCACTGAAGCTTTCTTT.

This chain uses TRBV27 with TRBJ2-7; 10 nucleotides align to TRBD1. Trimming took 5 bases from V and 3 from J; bases not matched to a gene: 4. Per the germline V gene, CDR1 is MNHEY and CDR2 is SMNVEV (reference sequence). CDR3 size: 14 residues. Here the CDR3 reads CASSPRTGGYEQYF. The CDR3 region has the DNA TGTGCCAGCAGTCCTAGGACAGGGGGCTACGAGCAGTACTTC.

The table lists this clone with a few counts. V is TRBV6-5 and J is TRBJ2-7; D might be TRBD1 (5 bases). The germline V and J ends were trimmed by 0 bases and 5 bases, with 11 bases remaining between them. The CDR3 runs 14 residues. The germline V gene has CDR1 MNHEY and CDR2 SVGAGI. The CDR3 spells CASSYSSKTDEQYF. The CDR3 region has the DNA TGTGCCAGCAGTTACTCGTCCAAGACAGACGAGCAGTACTTC.

The chain has TRBV7-9 and TRBJ2-7; either TRBD1 or TRBD2 may fit D (5 bases each). CDR1 is SEHNR and CDR2 is FQNEAQ in the germline V gene (reference sequence). V was shortened by 4 bases and J by 3 bases, with 10 bases between the two germline ends. The CDR3 has 13 residues. CDR3 sequence reads: CASSSLGDYEQYF. DNA for the CDR3: TGTGCCAGCAGCTCCCTGGGGGACTACGAGCAGTACTTC.

The chain is built from TRBV4-1 and TRBJ2-7; 7 nucleotides match TRBD1. This CDR3 is built from 15 residues. Trimming cost V 0 bases and J 5 bases; bases outside gene matches: 7. Germline V gives CDR1 MGHRA, CDR2 YSYEKL. The CDR3 protein is CASSQEGDRADEQYF. CDR3 in DNA: TGCGCCAGCAGCCAAGAAGGCGACAGGGCGGACGAGCAGTACTTC.

The chain combines TRBV12-5 with TRBJ1-6; a weak D match, TRBD1 (6 bases). The CDR3 contains 15 residues. Germline V gives CDR1 LGHNT, CDR2 FRNRAP. V lost 3 bases and J 7 bases, leaving 13 bases between the germline ends. The CDR3 DNA reads TGTGCTAGTGGTTTTCAACAGGGAGTCAATTCACCCCTCCACTTT. Translating it yields CASGFQQGVNSPLHF.

This chain uses TRBV11-2 with TRBJ2-5, with TRBD1 matching 8 bases. The CDR3 has 15 amino acids. Germline CDR1 and CDR2: SGHAT and FQNNGV. Losses at the gene ends were 3 bases for V and 3 bases for J; bases not matched to a gene: 6. The CDR3 DNA reads as TGTGCCAGCAGCTTCCGGGACAGGTTGAAAGAGACCCAGTACTTC. Translation: CASSFRDRLKETQYF.

This clone was detected once. CDR3 in amino acids: CASRRTSGVSYNEQFF. In nucleotides, the CDR3 is TGTGCCAGCAGGAGGACTAGCGGGGTATCCTACAATGAGCAGTTCTTC. The chain joins TRBV6-6 to TRBJ2-1, with 12 bases aligning to TRBD2. The V and J ends lost 6 bases and 1 base, in that order; junction bases with no gene match: 4. The CDR3 spans 16 residues. Germline CDR1 and CDR2: MNHNY and SVGAGI (reference sequence).

This clone was seen only a few times. The CDR3 sequence is CSVEAAAGQPQHF. In DNA, the CDR3 is TGCAGCGTTGAGGCGGCGGCGGGGCAGCCCCAGCATTTT. The gene calls are TRBV29-1 and TRBJ1-5; D gene ambiguous. Germline CDR1 and CDR2: SQVTM and ANQGSEA. CDR3 length: 13 amino acids. The ends were cut back, 3 bases at V and 7 bases at J, with 13 bases in the middle.

The V call is TRBV5-1, the J call TRBJ2-5, with D maybe TRBD1 (5 bases). Germline assignment: CDR1 SGHRS and CDR2 YFSETQ. V gave up 1 base and J gave up 0 bases, with 10 bases separating them. The CDR3 loop spans 15 amino acids. CDR3 bases: TGCGCCAGCAGCTTGAGGGCAGGGTACCAAGAGACCCAGTACTTC. It specifies CASSLRAGYQETQYF.

The gene calls are TRBV7-3 and TRBJ2-6, with D tentatively TRBD2 (6 bases). Germline loops: CDR1 SGHTA, CDR2 FQGTGA. V gave up 1 base and J gave up 9 bases, with 13 bases separating them. The CDR3 sequence is 15 residues long. CDR3: CASSLNAGPFNVLTF. The CDR3 DNA follows: TGTGCCAGCAGCTTAAACGCGGGGCCCTTCAACGTCCTGACTTTC.

V is TRBV9 and J is TRBJ2-1, with 7 bases aligning to TRBD1. This CDR3 has 15 residues. Germline CDR1 and CDR2: SGDLS and YYNGEE. With 4 bases clipped from V and 4 bases from J, the junction kept 8 bases outside the gene matches. The CDR3 loop is CASSSGTVHYNEQFF. In DNA, the CDR3 is TGTGCCAGCAGCTCCGGGACAGTCCATTACAATGAGCAGTTCTTC.

CDR3 amino acids: CASRNRVALPDTQYF. CDR3 nucleotide sequence: TGTGCCAGCAGAAACAGGGTTGCGCTCCCAGATACGCAGTATTTT. The chain couples TRBV7-2 to TRBJ2-3; possibly TRBD1 for D (6 bases). The CDR3 is made up of 15 amino acids. Germline V gene sequence: CDR1 SGHTA, CDR2 FQGNSA. V was pared by 6 bases and J by 4 bases, with 17 bases between.

This clone was seen more than once but under ten times. This CDR3 reads CASSQPSGTVLMNTEAFF. The CDR3 DNA follows: TGCGCCAGCAGCCAACCAAGCGGGACGGTGCTAATGAACACTGAAGCTTTCTTT. The chain has TRBV4-1 and TRBJ1-1; D possibly corresponds to TRBD1 (5 bases). The CDR3 consists of 18 residues. Trimming shortened V by 2 bases and J by 0 bases, and 19 bases separated the two germline ends. Germline CDR1 MGHRA, CDR2 YSYEKL.

V is TRBV7-8 and J is TRBJ1-2, with a weak D call TRBD1 (5 bases). V lost 5 bases, J lost 6 bases, and 16 bases lay in between. CDR3 length equals 14 residues. The germline V gene has CDR1 SGHVS and CDR2 FQNEAQ. The CDR3 loop is CASSHPQGKDGYTF. The CDR3 DNA reads as TGTGCCAGCAGCCACCCCCAGGGCAAGGATGGCTACACCTTC. Full variable domain (rest looked up from reference TRBV7-8 and TRBJ1-2): GAGVSQSPRYKVAKRGQDVALRCDPISGHVSLFWYQQALGQGPEFLTYFQNEAQLDKSGLPSDRFFAERPEGSVSTLKIQRTQQEDSAVYLCASSHPQGKDGYTFGSGTRLTVV.

The J gene is TRBJ2-3, the V gene TRBV2, with D unresolved. This CDR3 is 11 amino acids long. Trimming stripped 3 bases from V and 2 bases from J, with 0 bases between. Germline values: CDR1 SNHLY, CDR2 FYNNEI. The CDR3 bases are TGTGCCAGCAGTGACACAGATACGCAGTATTTT. This gives the protein CASSDTDTQYF.

J is TRBJ2-5 and V is TRBV5-4; 14 positions agree with TRBD2. The germline CDR1 and CDR2 sequences are SGHNT and YYREEE (reference sequence). V lost 4 bases and J lost 2; bases outside the gene matches: 4. The CDR3 is 16 residues long. The CDR3 protein is CASSPRTSGGQETQYF. Written as DNA, the CDR3 is TGTGCCAGCAGCCCCCGGACTAGCGGGGGGCAAGAGACCCAGTACTTC.

The CDR3 reads CASSETGYGYTF. CDR3 sequence (DNA): TGTGCCAGCAGTGAAACAGGGTATGGCTACACCTTC. The chain has TRBV25-1 and TRBJ1-2; possibly TRBD1 for D (6 bases). Deletions cut 2 bases from V and 5 bases from J, with 6 bases between. This CDR3 is 12 amino acids long. From germline, CDR1 is MGHDK and CDR2 SYGVNS.

The rearrangement links TRBV7-9 to TRBJ2-2; no clear D gene. V lost 7 bases to trimming and J lost 5 bases, with 11 bases between them. This CDR3 is built from 13 residues. Germline-derived CDR1 and CDR2 are SEHNR and FQNEAQ (reference sequence). CDR3 in amino acids: CASNQVETGELFF. In nucleotides, the CDR3 is TGTGCCAGCAACCAAGTGGAGACCGGGGAGCTGTTTTTT.